This T cell receptor beta chain emerged from a study of blood T cell repertoires in COVID-19. Turning to the study itself: Samples taken during acute and convalescent COVID-19 were collected in the United States, Italy and Spain. The analysed material was cDNA or gDNA that came from T cells, B-cell-depleted T cells, or PBMCs.

The trim removed 4 bases at V and 8 bases at J, leaving 11 bases unmatched. CDR3 length: 17 residues. Germline CDR1 reads SGHRS; CDR2 reads YFSETQ. Original methodology: Amplification with reference gene primers provided the estimates of nucleated cell counts. Profiled with immunoSEQ multiplex PCR; TCRdb holds only in-frame clones, not every one. The V and J calls and clone size were taken over from that table, and D and trimming were inferred from the DNA. The sample holds 240,000 or so clones, 75% to 90% seen once. This receptor was obtained from a woman aged 55-69 years with active or convalescent COVID-19. The specimen was peripheral blood. V usage is TRBV5-1 and J usage is TRBJ2-3, with 15 bases fitting TRBD2. The CDR3 DNA is TGCGCCAGCAGCACCGGACTAGCGGGGGGGGGCAAGGTTACGCAGTATTTT. It specifies CASSTGLAGGGKVTQYF.